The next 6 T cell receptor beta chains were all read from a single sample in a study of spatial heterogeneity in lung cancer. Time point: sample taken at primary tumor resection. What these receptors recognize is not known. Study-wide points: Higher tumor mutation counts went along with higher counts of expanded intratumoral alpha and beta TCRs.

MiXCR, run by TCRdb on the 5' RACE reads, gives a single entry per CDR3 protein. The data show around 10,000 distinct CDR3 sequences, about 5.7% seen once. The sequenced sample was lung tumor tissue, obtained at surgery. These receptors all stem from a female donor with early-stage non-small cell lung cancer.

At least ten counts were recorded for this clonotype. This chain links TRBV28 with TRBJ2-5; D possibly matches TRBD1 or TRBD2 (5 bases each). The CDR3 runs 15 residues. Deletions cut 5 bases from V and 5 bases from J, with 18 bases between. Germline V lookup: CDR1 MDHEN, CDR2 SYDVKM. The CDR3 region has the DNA TGTGCCAGCAGTCCGGGACGGAACCCTGTGGAGACCCAGTACTTC. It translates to CASSPGRNPVETQYF.

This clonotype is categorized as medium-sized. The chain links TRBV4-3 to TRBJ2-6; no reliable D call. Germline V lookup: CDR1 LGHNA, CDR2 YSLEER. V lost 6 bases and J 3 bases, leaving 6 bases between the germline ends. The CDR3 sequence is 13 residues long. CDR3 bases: TGCGCCAGCAGAAAGAGTGGGGCCAACGTCCTGACTTTC. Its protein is CASRKSGANVLTF.

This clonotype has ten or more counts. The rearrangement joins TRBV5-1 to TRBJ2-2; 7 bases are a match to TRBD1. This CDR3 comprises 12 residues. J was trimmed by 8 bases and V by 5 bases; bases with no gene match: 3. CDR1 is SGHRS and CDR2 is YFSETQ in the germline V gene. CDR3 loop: CASRTDRGELFF. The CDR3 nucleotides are TGCGCCAGCAGGACGGACAGGGGGGAGCTGTTTTTT.

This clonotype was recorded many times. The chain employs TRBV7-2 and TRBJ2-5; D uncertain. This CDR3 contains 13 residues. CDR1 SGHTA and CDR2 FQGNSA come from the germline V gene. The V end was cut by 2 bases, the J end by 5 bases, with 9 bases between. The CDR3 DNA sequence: TGTGCCAGCAGCTTAACCCCTGCGGAGACCCAGTACTTC. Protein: CASSLTPAETQYF.

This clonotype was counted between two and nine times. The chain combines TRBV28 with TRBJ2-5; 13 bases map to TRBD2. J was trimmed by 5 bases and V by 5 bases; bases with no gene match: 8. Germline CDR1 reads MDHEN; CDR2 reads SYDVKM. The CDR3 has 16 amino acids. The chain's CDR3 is CASSGRTSGRDETQYF. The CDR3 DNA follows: TGTGCCAGCAGTGGTCGGACTAGCGGGAGAGATGAGACCCAGTACTTC.

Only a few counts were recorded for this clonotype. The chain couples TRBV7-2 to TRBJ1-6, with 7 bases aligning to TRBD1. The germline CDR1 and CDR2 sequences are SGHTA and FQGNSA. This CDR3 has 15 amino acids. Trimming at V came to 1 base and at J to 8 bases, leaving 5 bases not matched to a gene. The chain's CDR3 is CASSLEGAMDSPLHF. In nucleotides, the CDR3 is TGTGCCAGCAGCTTAGAGGGGGCTATGGATTCACCCCTCCACTTT.